Listed below are T cell receptor beta chains from one sample, sequenced in a study of chemoradiotherapy in HPV16-positive cancers. This table comes from immunoSEQ multiplex PCR, and its TCRdb copy is limited to in-frame clones, with some not included. The sample has over 10,000 clones, around 85% seen once; the top ten hold under 7%. The sample was blood, taken from a patient who underwent chemoradiotherapy. The source is a human donor with HPV-associated anogenital cancer. CDR3s include the opening cysteine and the closing phenylalanine or tryptophan. The D gene is left open where the match is weak. Expanded clones get a size class; other rows say once, few or many, or leave the size out.

d_call	v_call	clone_size	j_call	cdr3_nt	cdr3_aa
TRBD2	TRBV4-2	.	TRBJ2-2	TGTGCCAGCAGCCAAGAGACTAGCGGGGTCGGGGAGCTGTTTTTT	CASSQETSGVGELFF
TRBD1	TRBV30	.	TRBJ1-6	TGTGCCTGGAGTGTAAATCTCGGGACAGGGAATTCACCCCTCCACTTT	CAWSVNLGTGNSPLHF
.	TRBV29-1	.	TRBJ1-2	TGCAGCGTCTCCGGGACCTCAGGGCGTGGAACTTTACACTGCACCTTC	CSVSGTSGRGTLHCTF
.	TRBV19	.	TRBJ1-1	TGTGCCAGTAGTGAGACGACAGGGAACACTGAAGCTTTCTTT	CASSETTGNTEAFF
TRBD1	TRBV19	.	TRBJ2-2	TGTGCCAGTATTCGGACAGGGGACACCGGGGAGCTGTTTTTT	CASIRTGDTGELFF
.	TRBV14	.	TRBJ1-2	TGTGCCAGCAGCCAATTCCGGGGACCGGCCTATGGCTACACCTTC	CASSQFRGPAYGYTF
TRBD1	TRBV6-5	.	TRBJ2-5	TGTGCCAGCAGATTACAGGGGGCAGAGACCCAGTACTTC	CASRLQGAETQYF
TRBD2	TRBV2	.	TRBJ2-5	TGTGCCAGCAGCGCCCCAGCGGGGGGGCCCCGGGAGACCCAGTACTTC	CASSAPAGGPRETQYF
TRBD1	TRBV19	few	TRBJ2-2	TGTGCCAGTTCGGACAGGGTGGGTTGGGAGCTGTTTTTT	CASSDRVGWELFF
TRBD1	TRBV6-1	.	TRBJ2-7	TGTGCCAGCAGCGTTAACCGGGACAGGGTTTACGAGCAGTACTTC	CASSVNRDRVYEQYF
.	TRBV5-1	.	TRBJ2-1	TGCGCCAGCAAGGATTACAATGAGCAGTTCTTC	CASKDYNEQFF
.	TRBV4-1	.	TRBJ1-6	TGCGCCAGCAGCCAGGAGAGCTCCTATAATTCACCCCTCCACTTT	CASSQESSYNSPLHF
TRBD1	TRBV6-1	few	TRBJ1-2	TGTGCCAGCAGTGAAGTTCTCAGGGGAGGGGGCAACTATGGCTACACCTTC	CASSEVLRGGGNYGYTF
.	TRBV9	.	TRBJ2-3	TGTGCCAGCAGCCCGGACGGGACCCGCACAGATACGCAGTATTTT	CASSPDGTRTDTQYF
.	TRBV5-1	.	TRBJ2-5	TGCGCCAGCAGCTGGCAGGGGCCCGACCAAGAGACCCAGTACTTC	CASSWQGPDQETQYF
TRBD1	TRBV6-1	.	TRBJ2-1	TGTGCCAGCAGTTCGGGACAGTACTCCTACAATGAGCAGTTCTTC	CASSSGQYSYNEQFF
TRBD2	TRBV25-1	few	TRBJ2-5	TGTGCCAGCAGTGATCTGGCTAGCGGGGGTGCCTGGGAGACCCAGTACTTC	CASSDLASGGAWETQYF
.	TRBV11-3	once	TRBJ2-1	TGTGCCAGCAGCTTGGAGGGCAGCAATGAGCAGTTCTTC	CASSLEGSNEQFF
.	TRBV30	.	TRBJ1-1	TGTGCCTGGAGCGCCGGGGGGCCGGGGAACACTGAAGCTTTCTTT	CAWSAGGPGNTEAFF
.	TRBV5-8	.	TRBJ1-3	TGTGCCAGCAGCTTGGTCGGCGCAGGCTCTGGAAACACCATATATTTT	CASSLVGAGSGNTIYF
TRBD1	TRBV29-1	once	TRBJ2-3	TGCAGCGTTTACCTCCGGGACAGGGGCTACGATACGCAGTATTTT	CSVYLRDRGYDTQYF
.	TRBV2	few	TRBJ2-1	TGTGCCAGCAAAGTTTACAATGAGCAGTTCTTC	CASKVYNEQFF
TRBD2	TRBV11-2	.	TRBJ2-7	TGTGCCAGCAGCGGTAGCGGGGACTCCTACGAGCAGTACTTC	CASSGSGDSYEQYF
.	TRBV4-1	.	TRBJ2-6	TGCGCCAGCAGCCAGGGCAGGGTTGAGGCTGGGGCCAACGTCCTGACTTTC	CASSQGRVEAGANVLTF